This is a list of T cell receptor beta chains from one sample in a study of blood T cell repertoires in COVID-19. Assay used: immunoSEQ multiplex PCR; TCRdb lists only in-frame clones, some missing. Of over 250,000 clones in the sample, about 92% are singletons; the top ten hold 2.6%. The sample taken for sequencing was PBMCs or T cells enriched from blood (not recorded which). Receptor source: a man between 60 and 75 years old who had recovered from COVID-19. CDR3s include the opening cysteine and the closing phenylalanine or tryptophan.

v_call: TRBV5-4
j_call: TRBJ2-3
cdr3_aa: CASSFRTSGTDTQYF

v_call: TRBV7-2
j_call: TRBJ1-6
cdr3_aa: CASSFGQGTSPLHF

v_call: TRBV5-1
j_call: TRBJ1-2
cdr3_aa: CASSLQDRGECTF

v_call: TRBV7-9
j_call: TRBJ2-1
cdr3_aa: CASSPDSSAYNEQFF

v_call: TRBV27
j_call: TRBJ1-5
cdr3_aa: CASSLSSGYSNQPQHF

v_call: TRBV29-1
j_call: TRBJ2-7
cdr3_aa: CSVEAGVEQYF

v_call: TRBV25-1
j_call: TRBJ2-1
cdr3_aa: CASSDRVWNEQFF

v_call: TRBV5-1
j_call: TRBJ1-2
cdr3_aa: CASSVGYRVYGYTF

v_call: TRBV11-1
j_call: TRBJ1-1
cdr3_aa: CASSLAGGRTEAFF

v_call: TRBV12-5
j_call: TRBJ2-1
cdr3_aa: CASGLAWTSGSSEQFF

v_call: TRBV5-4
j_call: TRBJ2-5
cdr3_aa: CASSLAVLTGGPQETQYF

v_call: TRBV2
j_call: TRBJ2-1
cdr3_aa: CASKLSSQSSYNEQFF

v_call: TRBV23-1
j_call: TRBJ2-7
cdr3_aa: CASSLDSF

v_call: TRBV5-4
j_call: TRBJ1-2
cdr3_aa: CASSADSYGYTF

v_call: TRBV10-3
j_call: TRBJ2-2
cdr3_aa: CAISERSGERTGELFF

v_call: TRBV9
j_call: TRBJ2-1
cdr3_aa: CASSVGGHDNEQFF

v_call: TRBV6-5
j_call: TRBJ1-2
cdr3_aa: CASSRGTLYGYTF

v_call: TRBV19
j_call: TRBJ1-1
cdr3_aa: CASKDRMNTEAFF

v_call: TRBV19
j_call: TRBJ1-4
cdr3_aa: CASSIGTGDEKLFF

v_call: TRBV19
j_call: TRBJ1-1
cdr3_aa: CASSIGTGGMNTEAFF

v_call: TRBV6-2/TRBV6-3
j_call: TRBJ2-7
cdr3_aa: CASSYSRTSGYEQYF

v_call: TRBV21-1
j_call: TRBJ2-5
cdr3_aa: CASSTRNRGRETQYF

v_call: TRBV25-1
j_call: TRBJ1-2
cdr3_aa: CASTQDRSYGYTF

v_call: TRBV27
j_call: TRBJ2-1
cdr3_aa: CASSTGTSGSNEQFF

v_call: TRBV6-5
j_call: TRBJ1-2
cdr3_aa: CASTVARDYGYTF

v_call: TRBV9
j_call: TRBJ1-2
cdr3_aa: CASSPGGGLGNGYTF